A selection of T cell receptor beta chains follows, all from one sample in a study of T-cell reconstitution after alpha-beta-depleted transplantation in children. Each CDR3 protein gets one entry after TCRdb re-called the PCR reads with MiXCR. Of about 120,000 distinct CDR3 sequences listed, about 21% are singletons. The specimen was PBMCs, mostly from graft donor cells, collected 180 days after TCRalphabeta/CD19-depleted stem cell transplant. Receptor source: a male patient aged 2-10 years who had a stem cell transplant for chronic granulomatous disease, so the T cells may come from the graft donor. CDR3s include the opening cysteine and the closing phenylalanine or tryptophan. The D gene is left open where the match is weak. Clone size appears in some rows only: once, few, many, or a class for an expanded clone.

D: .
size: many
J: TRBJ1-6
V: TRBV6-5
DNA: TGTGCCAGCAGTTACCAGGATGTCAATTCACCCCTCCACTTT
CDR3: CASSYQDVNSPLHF

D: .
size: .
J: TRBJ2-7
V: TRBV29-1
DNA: TGCAGCGTACGACCGGGACTTCCCTACGAGCAGTACTTC
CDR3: CSVRPGLPYEQYF

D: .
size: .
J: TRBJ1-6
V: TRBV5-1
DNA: TGCGCCAGCAGCCCGGGGGTTCCTAATTCACCCCTCCACTTT
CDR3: CASSPGVPNSPLHF

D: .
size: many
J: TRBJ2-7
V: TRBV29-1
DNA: TGCAGCGTTGTGGTAATCCACGAGCAGTACTTC
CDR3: CSVVVIHEQYF

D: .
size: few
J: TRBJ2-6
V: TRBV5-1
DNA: TGCGCCAGCAGATCCCCGGGACTGCCCTCTGGGGCCAACGTCCTGACTTTC
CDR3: CASRSPGLPSGANVLTF

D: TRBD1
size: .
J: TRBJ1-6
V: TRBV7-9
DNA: TGTGCCAGCAGCGTGATTCGAGGACAGGGCTCATCACCCCTCCACTTT
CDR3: CASSVIRGQGSSPLHF

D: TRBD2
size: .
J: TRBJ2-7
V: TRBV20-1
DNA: TGCAGTGCTAGAGGGGCTAGCGGGAGGTTTCTGTACGAGCAGTACTTC
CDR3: CSARGASGRFLYEQYF

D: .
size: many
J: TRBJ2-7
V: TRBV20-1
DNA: TGCAGTGCTAGAGACGCAACCTACGAGCAGTACTTC
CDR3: CSARDATYEQYF

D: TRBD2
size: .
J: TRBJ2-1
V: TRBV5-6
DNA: TGTGCCGGCACCCCGCTAGCGGAGATTTACAATGAGCAGTTCTTC
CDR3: CAGTPLAEIYNEQFF

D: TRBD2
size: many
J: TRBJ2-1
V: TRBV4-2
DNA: TGTGCCAGCAGCCAAGAAACCTGGACTAGCTCCTACAATGAGCAGTTCTTC
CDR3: CASSQETWTSSYNEQFF

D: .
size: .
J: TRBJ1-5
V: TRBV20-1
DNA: TGCAGTGCTAGACTGGATAGCAATCAGCCCCAGCATTTT
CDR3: CSARLDSNQPQHF

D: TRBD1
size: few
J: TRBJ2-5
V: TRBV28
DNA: TGTGCCAGCAGCCTAACCGGGACAGGACCCAGAGAGACCCAGTACTTC
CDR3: CASSLTGTGPRETQYF

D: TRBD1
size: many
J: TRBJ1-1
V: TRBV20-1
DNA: TGCAGTGCTACAGGGGGCACTGAAGCTTTCTTT
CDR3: CSATGGTEAFF

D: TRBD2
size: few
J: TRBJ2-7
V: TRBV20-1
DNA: TGCAGTGCCGTAGCGGGATCCCCTGGGGCCTACGAGCAGTACTTC
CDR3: CSAVAGSPGAYEQYF

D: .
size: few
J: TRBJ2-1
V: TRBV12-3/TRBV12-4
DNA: TGTGCCAGCAGTTTAGACCACCCGAACAATGAGCAGTTCTTC
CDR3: CASSLDHPNNEQFF

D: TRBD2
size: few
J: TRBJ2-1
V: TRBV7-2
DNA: TGTGCCAGCAGCTTAGGAGGTAGCGGGGGGGCCTTGAATGAGCAGTTCTTC
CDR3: CASSLGGSGGALNEQFF

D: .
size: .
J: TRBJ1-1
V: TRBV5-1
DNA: TGCGCCAGCAGCCTACAGGGAGGCAGTGAAGCTTTCTTT
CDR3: CASSLQGGSEAFF

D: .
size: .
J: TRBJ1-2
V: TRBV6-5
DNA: TGTGCCAGCAGTTCTGAACTCGGGACACCTTGGGGCTACACCTTC
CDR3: CASSSELGTPWGYTF